This is a list of T cell receptor beta chains from one sample in a study of blood T cell repertoires in COVID-19. Some clones are missing from TCRdb's copy, which holds only in-frame ones; the method was immunoSEQ multiplex PCR. Here the sample spans about 140,000 clones, roughly 85% being singletons. Sequenced material: peripheral blood. These receptors were taken from a man aged 55 to 70 with acute or convalescent COVID-19. The CDR3 runs from the conserved cysteine through the conserved F or W.

V gene,J gene,CDR3 protein
TRBV14,TRBJ2-7,CASSHATRSYEQYF
TRBV5-1,TRBJ1-4,CASSWGAGQGSEKLFF
TRBV28,TRBJ2-2,CASSSPPRGNFPGELFF
TRBV27,TRBJ1-3,CALGAIGNTIYF
TRBV5-6,TRBJ2-7,CASSRGSTGHYEQYF
TRBV6-4,TRBJ2-3,CASSEQRGTDTQYF
TRBV5-1,TRBJ2-5,CASSSLAGAETQYF
TRBV9,TRBJ1-2,CASSVEGGYGYTF
TRBV18,TRBJ2-3,CASSLDIGRSITDTQYF
TRBV24-1,TRBJ2-1,CATSDHDRGFYNEQFF
TRBV4-2,TRBJ2-7,CASSQVGTADEQYF
TRBV7-8,TRBJ2-7,CASSPRGTSVEQYF
TRBV3-1/TRBV3-2,TRBJ1-1,CASSHGARIPPFF
TRBV19,TRBJ2-2,CASGRGGELFF
TRBV6-2/TRBV6-3,TRBJ1-2,CASSSPDIYGYTF
TRBV6-6,TRBJ2-5,CASTLRGSETQYF
TRBV11-2,TRBJ2-7,CASRDSTYEQYF
TRBV27,TRBJ1-5,CASSPGTGGNQPQHF
TRBV7-2,TRBJ2-5,CASSLAVTGAQETQYF
TRBV14,TRBJ2-2,CASRLAGAVTGELFF
TRBV9,TRBJ2-2,CASSVDAGGVSGELFF
TRBV6-2/TRBV6-3,TRBJ2-5,CASSSPGQGRETQYF